The entry below gives a single T cell receptor (beta chain) sequence along with its context. The specificity of this receptor is unknown. Base qualities are not at hand, and no much larger clone is one base apart. Donors were about 36 systemically healthy Caucasian individuals from Russia aged roughly 6 to 95 years. Each donor gave ten milliliters of peripheral blood, drawn into EDTA-treated Vacutainer tubes. Ficoll-Paque density-gradient centrifugation was used to isolate PBMCs, with at least 7 million per sample. Trizol reagent was used to extract total RNA from the PBMCs, yielding at least 5 micrograms per sample. The percentages of naive CD45RAhigh/CD27high T cells were determined by flow cytometry on a PBMC aliquot from every donor. This sample was taken from a study of blood T cells in healthy people across ages (dated by TCRdb to the mid-2010s). Regarding the research as a whole: Template switching captured roughly one uniquely barcoded TCR beta cDNA molecule per two T cells in model experiments. To avoid experimental bias, donors of different ages were distributed randomly across sequencing lanes. The study measured age-related changes in TCR beta repertoire diversity using deep sequencing normalized with unique cDNA molecular identifiers. Donors were grouped into four age groups: young (average 16 years), middle-aged (approximately 41), aged (around 56) and long-lived (approximately 81). For two donors (one aged 18 to 29 and one aged 80 or older), the study analyzed two additional independent replicas of 1 million unique cDNA reads from the same blood draw.

Findings and caveats that apply to the study as a whole: Because profiling used bulk unsorted PBMCs, naive and antigen-experienced compartments could not be compared conclusively. The CMV infection status of donors was not known, potentially confounding age-related changes in expanded clonotypes. The long-lived group showed more naive CD4+ T cells, fewer expanded clones and increased TCR diversity than the aged group, suggesting age selection. Observed TCR beta diversity per million T cells fell roughly linearly with age, and a significant reduction was already apparent by age about 36. The percentage of naive T cells measured by flow cytometry correlated strongly with observed TCR beta diversity. Total diversity estimates from one million sequenced T cells were considered lower bounds and underestimates.

Library generation was performed with 5' RACE. Sequencing was carried out with an Illumina HiSeq 2500. The second PCR ran for roughly 7 to 12 cycles and used a J-beta primer mix along with a sample-barcoded 5' primer. A template-switch 5' adaptor carrying 12 random nucleotides introduced a unique molecular identifier onto each TCR beta cDNA molecule. Each sample yielded at least 2.5 million CDR3-containing paired-end reads. All of the RNA was converted into first-strand cDNA using the Mint cDNA synthesis kit, with a TRBC-specific oligonucleotide serving as the primer. All cDNA was treated with uracil-DNA glycosylase and then went through a first 18-cycle PCR with the universal primers M1SS and BC2_uni_R. From the authors' description of their analysis: For normalization, 1 million high-quality reads were randomly selected from each sample, with every read carrying a distinct molecular identifier. Reads with shared molecular identifiers were discarded instead of being binned into consensus sequences. MiTCR, set to a Q25 quality threshold and the strictest error-elimination algorithm, was used for CDR3 identification, clonotype clustering and error correction. A nonparametric unseen species model with Euler transformation was used to estimate lower-bound total TCR beta diversity. TCRdb reworked the public reads: Q25 trimming with fastp, MiXCR clone assembly, productive beta chains retained. Every distinct CDR3 protein forms one entry, paired with its most common genes and DNA. The V and J calls and clone size are TCRdb's, not the authors'. The sample yields around 580,000 distinct CDR3 sequences; 40% to 55% were counted once. Clones ranked in the top ten supply about 22% of the sample.

Taken from cysteine to phenylalanine, the CDR3 has 17 residues. Only the CDR3 portion is preserved as DNA: 51 bases, with reading frame beginning at the first base. Based on the germline V gene, the CDR1 and CDR2 sequences are MGHRA and YSYEKL. Trimming removed 0 bases from V and 4 bases from J, leaving 17 bases between the germline ends. The receptor chain draws on TRBV4-1 and TRBJ2-3; the D gene is possibly TRBD1 or TRBD2, each agreeing over 6 bases. Material: blood. This receptor was identified in a man of 80 years or more in good health. The bases are TGCGCCAGCAGCCAAGATTTGGGGGGCGCTGGGGCAGATACGCAGTATTTT. This gives the protein CASSQDLGGAGADTQYF.